The following is a TCR beta chain sequence with its context. The data derive from a study of CD8 T cells in Susac syndrome. TCR beta was sequenced from blood CD8+ and CD4+ T cells. As controls, healthy donors matched for age and sex were used. Isolation of CD8+ and CD4+ T cells was performed negatively, whereas enrichment of TEMRA cells was done by FACS. Random-hexamer reverse transcription was applied to roughly 0.5 to 1 ug RNA. Multiplex immunoSEQ PCR targeted 54 Vbeta and 13 Jbeta TCR beta segments. TCRdb re-called the immunoSEQ multiplex PCR reads through MiXCR, storing one row per CDR3 protein. The sample consists of 150,000 to 200,000 distinct CDR3 sequences, about 92% of them appearing once. The V gene end was trimmed by 0 bases and the J gene end by 5 bases; junction bases not matched to a gene: 8. Germline V gives CDR1 MNHEY, CDR2 SVGAGI. The CDR3 spans 17 residues.

The specimen was CD4+ T cells from PBMCs. The chain couples TRBV6-5 to TRBJ2-3, with 10 bases that match TRBD2. The TCR originated in a human donor in good health. The CDR3 DNA reads TGTGCCAGCAGTTACTCGTTACTAGCGGGACCCTTAGATACGCAGTATTTT. Amino acids: CASSYSLLAGPLDTQYF.